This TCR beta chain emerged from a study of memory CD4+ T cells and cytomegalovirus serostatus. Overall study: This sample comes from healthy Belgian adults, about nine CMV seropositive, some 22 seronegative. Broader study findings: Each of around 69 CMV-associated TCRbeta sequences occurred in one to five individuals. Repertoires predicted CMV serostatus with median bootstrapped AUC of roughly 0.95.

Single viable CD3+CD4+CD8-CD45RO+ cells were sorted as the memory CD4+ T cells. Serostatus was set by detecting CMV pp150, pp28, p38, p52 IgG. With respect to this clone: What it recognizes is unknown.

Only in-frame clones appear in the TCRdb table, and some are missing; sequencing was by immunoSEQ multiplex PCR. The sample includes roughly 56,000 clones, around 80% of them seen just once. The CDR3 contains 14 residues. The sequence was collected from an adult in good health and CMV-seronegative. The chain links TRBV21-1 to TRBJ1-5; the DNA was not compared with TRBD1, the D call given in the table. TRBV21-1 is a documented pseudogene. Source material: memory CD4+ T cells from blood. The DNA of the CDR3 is TGTGCCAGCAGCAAGTACAGGTCAAGGCGACCCCAGCATTTT. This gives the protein CASSKYRSRRPQHF.